The T cell receptor beta chain under discussion was sequenced for a study of identical twins. Study-level results: Cross-sectional statistical analysis was relied on for the conclusions, without the same donors being followed. Cord blood beta clonotypes present at high abundance carried fewer insertions; no such pattern appeared in memory repertoires. There was more out-of-frame TCR alpha sharing in monozygotic twins than models estimated.

This clonotype was recorded at least ten times. Antigen specificity is unknown. The ends were cut back, 3 bases at V and 5 bases at J, with 16 bases in the middle. Germline values: CDR1 MDHEN, CDR2 SYDVKM. The CDR3 is made up of 15 amino acids. Template switching created a universal primer site, and the cDNA included unique molecular identifiers. TCRdb passed the 5' RACE reads through MiXCR, listing each CDR3 protein once. The data contain hundreds of thousands of distinct CDR3 sequences, less than 10% of them seen just once; the ten biggest clones take up roughly 0.97%. The same data also contributed to another study, on yellow fever vaccine responses in identical twins.

This receptor was identified in a woman younger than 35 in good health. The V gene is TRBV28, the J gene TRBJ1-1, with D unclear. The sample consisted of PBMCs. CDR3 loop: CASSFHGSGVTEAFF. In DNA, the CDR3 is TGTGCCAGCAGTTTCCACGGGAGTGGGGTTACTGAAGCTTTCTTT.